The source of this T cell receptor (beta chain) is a study of somatic mutations in cytotoxic T cells in rheumatoid arthritis. Study background: Patient blood, 30 ml in EDTA, was obtained immediately after diagnosis and prior to the start of any treatment. Study outcomes and limitations: The largest CD8+ clone made up over 20% of CD8+ cells in 8 of 65 patients. Within the rheumatoid arthritis patients, CD8+ clonality went up as age increased (Spearman r ≈ 0.49). The same was not true of the healthy controls. The authors did not know the antigen targets of the expanded CD8+ clones.

A remark on this clone: As yet, its antigen is unknown.

Sequenced by immunoSEQ multiplex PCR; TCRdb stores in-frame clones only, minus some. Among 6,000 to 8,500 clones, more than 80% were seen once, and the ten largest hold roughly 25%. Sequencing was carried out using CD8+ T cells sorted from blood. This sequence was found in a woman in her sixties or seventies with rheumatoid arthritis.

The CDR3 sequence: CASRQKGGVNTEAFF. Written as DNA, the CDR3 is TGTGCCAGCAGACAAAAAGGGGGGGTGAACACTGAAGCTTTCTTT. The chain uses TRBV6-5 and TRBJ1-1; TRBD1 is a possible D gene (6 bases). The CDR3 runs 15 residues. Looked up from germline, CDR1 is MNHEY and CDR2 is SVGAGI. Trimming shortened V by 6 bases and J by 0 bases, and 14 bases separated the two germline ends.